This TCR beta chain emerged from a study of CD8 T cells in Susac syndrome. Study information: When blood was drawn, the patients with Susac syndrome were therapy-naive, on corticosteroids, or on intravenous immunoglobulin alone.

This CDR3 contains 13 residues. Per the germline V gene, CDR1 is ENHRY and CDR2 is SYGVKD. Trimming at V came to 7 bases and at J to 3 bases, leaving 2 bases not matched to a gene. Sequencing of TCR beta, carried out with a high-throughput approach, was applied to CD8+ and CD4+ T cells from the blood. The diagnostic criteria for definite or probable disease, as recently defined, were met by the patients with Susac syndrome. RNA in amounts of roughly 0.5 to 1 ug was reverse transcribed with random hexamers. Amplification of the TCR beta CDR3 was carried out by immunoSEQ multiplex PCR, which spanned a total of 54 Vbeta and 13 Jbeta segments. Via MiXCR, TCRdb re-called the immunoSEQ multiplex PCR reads, giving one row per CDR3 protein. The data contain 70,000 to 95,000 distinct CDR3 sequences, around 94% of them singletons.

Sequencing was performed on CD8+ T cells from PBMCs. J is TRBJ2-7 and V is TRBV10-3; 11 bases agree with TRBD2. The receptor's source is a human donor with Susac syndrome. CDR3 sequence: CAITGTSGYEQYF. CDR3 nucleotide sequence: TGTGCCATCACCGGGACTAGCGGCTACGAGCAGTACTTC.